This paragraph reports one T cell receptor beta chain. One Seattle source followed patients from active infection through their disease course. Methods used by the authors: Amplification from reference gene primers served as the basis for estimated nucleated cell counts. TCRdb's copy holds only in-frame clones and misses some; the assay was immunoSEQ multiplex PCR. V and J calls and clone size follow that table, whereas D and trimming were derived from the DNA. The table shows around 250,000 clones, with nearly 90% occurring only once. These data are taken from a study of blood T cell repertoires in COVID-19. At the level of the study: Collection of acute and convalescent COVID-19 samples took place in the United States, Italy and Spain. T cells, B-cell-depleted T cells, or PBMCs provided the cDNA or gDNA that served as material.

CDR3 length: 15 residues. V lost 5 bases, J lost 3 bases, and 17 bases lay in between. CDR1 and CDR2 (germline): LNHDA, SQIVND (reference sequence). Source material: peripheral blood. The clonotype originates from a woman in her sixties with COVID-19, enrolled during active disease. V usage is TRBV19 and J usage is TRBJ2-7, with D unresolved. CDR3 DNA: TGTGCCAGTAGTGCCTTTGGAGAATCCGTCTACGAGCAGTACTTC. Protein product: CASSAFGESVYEQYF.